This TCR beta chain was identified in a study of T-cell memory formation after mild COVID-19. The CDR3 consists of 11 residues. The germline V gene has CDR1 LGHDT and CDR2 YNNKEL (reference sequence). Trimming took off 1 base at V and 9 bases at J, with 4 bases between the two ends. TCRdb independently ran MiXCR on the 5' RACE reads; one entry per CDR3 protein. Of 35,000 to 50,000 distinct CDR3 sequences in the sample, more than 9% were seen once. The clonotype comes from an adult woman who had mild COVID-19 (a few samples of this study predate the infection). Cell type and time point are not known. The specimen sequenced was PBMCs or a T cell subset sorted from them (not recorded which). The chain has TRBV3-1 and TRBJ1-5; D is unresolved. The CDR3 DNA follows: TGTGCCAGCAGCCAAGGGGGGCCCCAGCATTTT. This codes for CASSQGGPQHF.